This T cell receptor beta chain was documented in a study of cytomegalovirus exposure and HLA in healthy donors. Data came from immunoSEQ multiplex PCR; TCRdb stores just in-frame clones and leaves some out. The sample consists of 110,000 to 150,000 clones, approximately 89% of them appearing once. The germline V gene encodes CDR1 MNHEY and CDR2 SMNVEV (reference sequence). This CDR3 spans 17 amino acids. With 3 bases clipped from V and 0 bases from J, the junction kept 3 bases outside the gene matches. The sequence was obtained from a woman younger than 35 in good health and CMV-seropositive. V gene TRBV27 combines with J gene TRBJ2-5; 14 bases line up with TRBD2. The sequencing input was PBMCs. The CDR3: CASSLGTSGGYQETQYF. The CDR3 DNA sequence: TGTGCCAGCAGTTTGGGGACTAGCGGGGGTTACCAAGAGACCCAGTACTTC.